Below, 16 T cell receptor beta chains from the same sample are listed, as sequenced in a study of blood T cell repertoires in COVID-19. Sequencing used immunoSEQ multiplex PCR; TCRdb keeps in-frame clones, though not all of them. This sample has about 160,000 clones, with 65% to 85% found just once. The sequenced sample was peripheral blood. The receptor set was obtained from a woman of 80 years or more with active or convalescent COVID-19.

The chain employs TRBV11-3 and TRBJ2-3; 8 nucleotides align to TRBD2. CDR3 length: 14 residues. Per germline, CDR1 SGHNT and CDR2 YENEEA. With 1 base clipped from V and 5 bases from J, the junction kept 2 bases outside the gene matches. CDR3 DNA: TGTGCCAGCAGCTTAGCGGGGGGGCTAGATACGCAGTATTTT. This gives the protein CASSLAGGLDTQYF.

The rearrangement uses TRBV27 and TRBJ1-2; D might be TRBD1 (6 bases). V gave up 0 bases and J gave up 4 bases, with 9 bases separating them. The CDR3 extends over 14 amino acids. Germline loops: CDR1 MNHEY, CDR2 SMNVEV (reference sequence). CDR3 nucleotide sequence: TGTGCCAGCAGTTTATCGGGGGCCATCTATGGCTACACCTTC. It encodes CASSLSGAIYGYTF.

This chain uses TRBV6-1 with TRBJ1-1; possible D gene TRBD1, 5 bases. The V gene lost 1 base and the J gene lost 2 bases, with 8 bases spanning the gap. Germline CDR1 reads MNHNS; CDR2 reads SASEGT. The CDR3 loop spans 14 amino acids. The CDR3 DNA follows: TGTGCCAGCAGTGAAGGGACAACAAACACTGAAGCTTTCTTT. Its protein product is CASSEGTTNTEAFF.

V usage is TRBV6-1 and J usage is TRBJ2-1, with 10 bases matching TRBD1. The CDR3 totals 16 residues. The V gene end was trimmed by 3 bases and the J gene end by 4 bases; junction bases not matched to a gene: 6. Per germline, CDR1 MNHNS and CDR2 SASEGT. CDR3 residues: CASSERDRGGYNEQFF. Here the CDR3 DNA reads TGTGCCAGCAGTGAGAGGGACAGGGGTGGATACAATGAGCAGTTCTTC.

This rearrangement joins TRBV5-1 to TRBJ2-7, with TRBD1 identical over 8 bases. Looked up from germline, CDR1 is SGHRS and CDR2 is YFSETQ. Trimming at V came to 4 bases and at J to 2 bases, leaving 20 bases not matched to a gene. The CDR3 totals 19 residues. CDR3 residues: CASSTTPLGQGSFAYEQYF. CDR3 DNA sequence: TGCGCCAGCAGCACTACCCCTTTAGGACAGGGAAGTTTTGCCTACGAGCAGTACTTC.

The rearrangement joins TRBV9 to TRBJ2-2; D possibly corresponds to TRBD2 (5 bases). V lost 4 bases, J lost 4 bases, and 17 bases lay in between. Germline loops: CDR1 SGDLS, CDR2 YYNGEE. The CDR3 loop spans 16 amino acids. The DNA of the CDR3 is TGTGCCAGCAGCCCTCTGGGGAGCGCGGGCACCGGGGAGCTGTTTTTT. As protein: CASSPLGSAGTGELFF.

DNA for the CDR3: TGTGCCAGCAGCTTAGACAGGGATCATAAGGCAGATACGCAGTATTTT. Encoded protein: CASSLDRDHKADTQYF. This chain links TRBV11-2 with TRBJ2-3, with D perhaps matching TRBD1 (5 bases). The germline CDR1 and CDR2 sequences are SGHAT and FQNNGV. The CDR3 consists of 16 residues. V gave up 0 bases and J gave up 4 bases, with 14 bases separating them.

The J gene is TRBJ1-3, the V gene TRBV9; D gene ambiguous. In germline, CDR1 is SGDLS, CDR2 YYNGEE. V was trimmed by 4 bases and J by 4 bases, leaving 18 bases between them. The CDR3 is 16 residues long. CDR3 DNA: TGTGCCAGCAGCACCCTCTCGGCAGGCAAAGGAAACACCATATATTTT. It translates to CASSTLSAGKGNTIYF.

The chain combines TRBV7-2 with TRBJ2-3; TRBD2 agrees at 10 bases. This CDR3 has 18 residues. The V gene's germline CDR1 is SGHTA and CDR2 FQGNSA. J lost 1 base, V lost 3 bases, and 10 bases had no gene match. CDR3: CASSFPLERGGGTDTQYF. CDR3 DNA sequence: TGTGCCAGCAGCTTCCCCCTTGAGCGGGGGGGTGGCACAGATACGCAGTATTTT.

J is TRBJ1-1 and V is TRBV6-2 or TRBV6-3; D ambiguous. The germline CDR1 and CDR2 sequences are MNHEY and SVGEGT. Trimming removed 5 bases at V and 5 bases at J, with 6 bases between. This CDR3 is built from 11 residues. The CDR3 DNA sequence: TGTGCCAGCAGTCACGGTACTGAAGCTTTCTTT. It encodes CASSHGTEAFF.

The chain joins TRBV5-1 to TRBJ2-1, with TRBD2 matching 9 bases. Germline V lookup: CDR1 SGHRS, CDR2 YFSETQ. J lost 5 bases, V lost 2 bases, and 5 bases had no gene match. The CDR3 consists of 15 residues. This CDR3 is CASSFRLAADNEQFF. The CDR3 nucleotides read TGCGCCAGCAGCTTCAGACTAGCGGCTGACAATGAGCAGTTCTTC.

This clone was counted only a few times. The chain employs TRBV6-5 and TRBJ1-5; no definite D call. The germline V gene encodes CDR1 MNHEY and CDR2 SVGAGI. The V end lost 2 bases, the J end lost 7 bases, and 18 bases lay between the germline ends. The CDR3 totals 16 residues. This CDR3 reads CASSYRVGMERQPQHF. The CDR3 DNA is TGTGCCAGCAGTTACAGGGTCGGGATGGAGCGGCAGCCCCAGCATTTT.

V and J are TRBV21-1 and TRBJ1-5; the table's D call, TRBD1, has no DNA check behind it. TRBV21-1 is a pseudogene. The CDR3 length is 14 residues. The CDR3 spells CASSKIRRDQPQHF. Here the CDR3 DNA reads TGTGCCAGCAGCAAAATACGCAGGGATCAGCCCCAGCATTTT.

The CDR3 bases are TGCGCCAGCAGCCCTTCAGAGGTAGGAAATACGCAGTATTTT. Translation gives CASSPSEVGNTQYF. The chain has TRBV5-1 and TRBJ2-3, with D hard to call. V lost 4 bases and J 7 bases, leaving 16 bases between the germline ends. The CDR3 consists of 14 residues. Germline loops: CDR1 SGHRS, CDR2 YFSETQ.

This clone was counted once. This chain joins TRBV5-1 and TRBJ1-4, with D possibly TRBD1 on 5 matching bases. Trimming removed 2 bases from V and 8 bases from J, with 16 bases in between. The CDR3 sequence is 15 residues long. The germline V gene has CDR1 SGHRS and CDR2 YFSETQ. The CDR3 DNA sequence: TGCGCCAGCAGCTTACAAGGGGCCCCAAGAGAAAAACTGTTTTTT. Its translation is CASSLQGAPREKLFF.

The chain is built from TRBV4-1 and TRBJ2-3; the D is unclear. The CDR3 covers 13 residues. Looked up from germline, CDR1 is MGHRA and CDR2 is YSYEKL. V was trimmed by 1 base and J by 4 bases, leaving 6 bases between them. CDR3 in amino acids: CASSQGLSDTQYF. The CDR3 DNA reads TGCGCCAGCAGCCAAGGCCTATCAGATACGCAGTATTTT.